This TCR beta chain was recovered during a study of post-analysis software for immune sequencing data (dated by TCRdb to about 2015). Context from the whole study: Disease courses on record covered relapsing-remitting, secondary progressive and progressive-relapsing multiple sclerosis, though some patients had no subtype annotation. Patient repertoires were compared against 11 previously published healthy control repertoires from donors aged roughly 6 to 28 years. A subset of samples was prepared in parallel using single-end sample barcoding, then pooled and co-amplified after Illumina adapter ligation. The investigation overall reported the following: Normalized Chao1 diversity was significantly lower in multiple sclerosis patients than controls, suggesting substantial peripheral T-cell clonal expansion. The control group was slightly older than the multiple sclerosis patient group. Direct clustering with F measure revealed strong co-clustering of samples prepared in the same batch, which led to a batch-effect correction. Significantly higher frequencies in patients than in controls were found for roughly 5 TRBV segments, including TRBV5-6, TRBV5-1 and TRBV20-1.

Library preparation used PCR. Sequencer: Illumina HiSeq 2500. To reduce PCR and sequencing biases, unique molecular identifiers were built into the TCR beta cDNA libraries. Roughly 0.5 million cDNA molecules were obtained per 1 to 10 million input T cells, so each molecule approximated one T cell. Patient libraries were prepared and sequenced with the same protocol used for the earlier healthy control dataset. Within a given batch, samples were prepared together, multiplexed and sequenced on the same HiSeq lane. Per the original workflow: Raw barcoded reads were processed with MIGEC, and single-read molecular identifier groups were discarded before consensus assembly and CDR3 extraction. Clonotype tables were post-analysed with VDJtools, normalizing diversity by down-sampling all datasets to the smallest sample size. Repertoire overlap clustering matched CDR3 amino acid but not nucleotide sequences to correct batch-related cross-sample contamination. The public reads were reanalyzed by TCRdb: fastp trimming at Q25, MiXCR alignment, in-frame beta chains only. All rows with the same CDR3 protein become a single entry with the most common DNA and genes. The V and J calls, along with clone size, are taken from TCRdb and not from the paper's own processing. This sample lists some 450,000 distinct CDR3 sequences; around 40% were detected once. The ten largest make up 9% to 14% of the sample.

The sample holds a few counts of this clonotype. The specificity of this receptor is unknown. Base quality data are lacking; no much larger clone is found one base away. V and J lose 5 bases and 0 bases, and a span of 18 bases separates them. Taken from the germline V gene, the CDR1 and CDR2 loops are SGHRS and YFSETQ. The CDR3 numbers 17 residues from cysteine through phenylalanine. Kept here is only the CDR3 DNA, which spans 51 bases and is read in frame from base 1. TCR beta repertoires were profiled from peripheral blood of roughly twelve young patients with multiple sclerosis to demonstrate the VDJtools post-analysis software. The multiple sclerosis patients were children and adolescents between about 6 and 15 years of age.

The receptor chain draws on TRBV5-1 and TRBJ1-5, with the identity of the D gene unclear. This TCR was recovered from a girl aged 5-17 years with multiple sclerosis. Source material: blood. The nucleotide sequence reads TGCGCCAGCAGTACCCCAGATAAATGTCATAGCAATCAGCCCCAGCATTTT. This sequence encodes CASSTPDKCHSNQPQHF.